The 30 T cell receptor beta chains below come from one sample, sequenced in a study of regulatory T cells in long-lasting Graves disease. Time point indicated: newly diagnosed GD, antithyroid drugs for less than 3 months. Construction of the TCR library relied on RNA isolated from PBMCs. Arm-PCR of CDR3 regions and iRepertoire HTBI primers were the basis on which TCR beta libraries were built. MiXCR was run by TCRdb on the multiplex PCR reads, yielding one entry per CDR3 protein. This sample has a few hundred thousand distinct CDR3 sequences, with 16% found just once. The data were also submitted as part of a second study, on T cells in Graves' hyperthyroidism and ophthalmopathy.

The source material was peripheral blood mononuclear cells (PBMCs), sampled at new diagnosis, from a patient treated with antithyroid drugs. The source of these receptors is a man aged 35-49 years with Graves disease.

Comments on this clonotype: This may arise from a read error, as a much more abundant clone is one base away. This chain joins TRBV28 and TRBJ1-1; no definite D call. CDR3 length: 17 amino acids. CDR1 is MDHEN and CDR2 is SYDVKM in the germline V gene. CDR3 sequence reads: CPSSSSSGGWWDTEAFF. The CDR3 nucleotides are TGTCCCAGCAGTTCTAGTTCAGGTGGGTGGTGGGACACTGAAGCTTTCTTT.

This clonotype came up many times. V gene TRBV11-3 combines with J gene TRBJ2-1, with 8 positions matching TRBD1. Germline loops: CDR1 SGHNT, CDR2 YENEEA. This CDR3 is built from 15 residues. With V trimmed by 4 bases and J by 5 bases, 7 bases remained unmatched. In nucleotides, the CDR3 is TGTGCCAGCAGCTCCCGGGACAGGTCCAACAATGAGCAGTTCTTC. It is translated as CASSSRDRSNNEQFF.

This clonotype was counted ten times or more. The J gene is TRBJ2-3, the V gene TRBV20-1; TRBD2 aligns across 7 bases. Per germline, CDR1 DFQATT and CDR2 SNEGSKA (reference sequence). V gave up 5 bases and J gave up 0 bases; unmatched junction bases: 8. The CDR3 has 15 residues. The DNA of the CDR3 is TGCAGTGCTGGGGACTACCACGTTAGCACAGATACGCAGTATTTT. Its protein product is CSAGDYHVSTDTQYF.

The chain carries TRBV28 and TRBJ2-7; 9 bases are shared with TRBD1. CDR3 length: 14 amino acids. The germline gives CDR1 MDHEN, CDR2 SYDVKM. V gave up 7 bases and J gave up 3 bases; unmatched junction bases: 7. This CDR3 reads CASNPGQGIYEQYF. CDR3 sequence (DNA): TGTGCCAGCAATCCGGGACAGGGAATCTACGAGCAGTACTTC. Filled out from reference TRBV28 and TRBJ2-7, the complete variable domain reads DVKVTQSSRYLVKRTGEKVFLECVQDMDHENMFWYRQDPGLGLRLIYFSYDVKMKEKGDIPEGYSVSREKKERFSLILESASTNQTSMYLCASNPGQGIYEQYFGPGTRLTVT.

This clonotype has at least ten counts. V gene TRBV3-1 combines with J gene TRBJ2-2; D remains unclear. Germline V CDR1 and CDR2: LGHDT, YNNKEL (reference sequence). The CDR3 contains 16 residues. Trimming left V 3 bases short and J 3 bases short, with 14 bases between. CDR3 nucleotides: TGTGCCAGCAGCCATACAAAAAGACGTTACACCGGGGAGCTGTTTTTT. Amino acids: CASSHTKRRYTGELFF.

This clonotype showed up many times. The V and J genes are TRBV28 and TRBJ2-2; TRBD1 is a possible D gene (5 bases). The CDR3 loop spans 14 amino acids. Germline CDR1 is MDHEN and CDR2 is SYDVKM. The V end was cut by 7 bases, the J end by 4 bases, with 13 bases between. CDR3 in DNA: TGTGCCAGCACAATCCAGGGTGTCACCGGGGAGCTGTTTTTT. It specifies CASTIQGVTGELFF.

The sample holds a few counts of this clonotype. Sequence at one end of the junction differs from germline and may be a read error. The genes are TRBV5-1 and TRBJ2-5; D gene ambiguous. The CDR3 consists of 14 residues. The V gene's germline CDR1 is SGHRS and CDR2 YFSETQ. The CDR3 protein is CARSYPTGQETQYF. The CDR3, as DNA: TGCGCCCGCAGCTATCCCACCGGACAAGAGACCCAGTACTTC. The full variable domain, its missing parts supplied by reference TRBV5-1 and TRBJ2-5, is KAGVTQTPRYLIKTRGQQVTLSCSPISGHRSVSWYQQTPGQGLQFLFEYFSETQRNKGNFPGRFSGRQFSNSRSEMNVSTLELGDSALYLCARSYPTGQETQYFGPGTRLLVL.

This clonotype was detected a few times. Since a much larger clone is just one base distant, this may be a read error. This sequence joins TRBV11-3 and TRBJ2-3; tentative D call: TRBD2 (6 bases). CDR3 length: 13 amino acids. Germline V gene sequence: CDR1 SGHNT, CDR2 YENEEA. V dropped 5 bases and J dropped 6 bases, with 12 bases sitting between them. CDR3 coding DNA: TGTGCCAGCAGCCCAGGAGGGTTGGATACGCAGTATTTT. It yields the protein CASSPGGLDTQYF.

The chain links TRBV27 to TRBJ1-1; no definite D call. CDR1 and CDR2 (germline): MNHEY, SMNVEV (reference sequence). V lost 6 bases to trimming and J lost 6 bases, with 11 bases between them. The CDR3 spans 12 residues. Here the CDR3 DNA reads TGTGCCAGCAGAGGACTGGGCGCTGAAGCTTTCTTT. Translating gives CASRGLGAEAFF.

The V and J genes are TRBV24-1 and TRBJ1-1; D possibly corresponds to TRBD1 (5 bases). The germline V gene has CDR1 KGHDR and CDR2 SFDVKD. The CDR3 runs 13 residues. Trimming removed 4 bases from V and 7 bases from J, with 12 bases in between. The CDR3 DNA sequence: TGTGCCACCAGTGACTCCGGGACCTATGAAGCTTTCTTT. It encodes CATSDSGTYEAFF.

The CDR3 DNA sequence: TGTGCCAGCAGCACCCAGGGCCGACTTCGGTACTTC. Encoded protein: CASSTQGRLRYF. The chain couples TRBV5-6 to TRBJ2-4, with a tentative D call TRBD1 (5 bases). CDR3 size: 12 residues. Germline-derived CDR1 and CDR2 are SGHDT and YYEEEE. V lost 4 bases and J lost 15, with 17 bases in between.

This clonotype was counted many times. The chain joins TRBV2 to TRBJ2-7; 8 nucleotides agree with TRBD1. V lost 4 bases to trimming and J lost 3 bases; unmatched junction nucleotides: 5. The CDR3 length is 14 residues. Germline V gene lookup returns CDR1 SNHLY and CDR2 FYNNEI. CDR3 protein: CASSARTGIYEQYF. The CDR3, as DNA: TGTGCCAGCAGTGCCCGGACAGGGATCTACGAGCAGTACTTC.

The chain has TRBV5-1 and TRBJ1-4; unclear D gene. V lost 8 bases and J lost 3, with 14 bases in between. There are 14 residues in the CDR3. The germline CDR1 and CDR2 sequences are SGHRS and YFSETQ. The CDR3 region has the DNA TGCGCCAGTCACGATGCATCACCTAATGAAAAACTGTTTTTT. It translates to CASHDASPNEKLFF. The whole variable domain, filled in from reference TRBV5-1 and TRBJ1-4, reads KAGVTQTPRYLIKTRGQQVTLSCSPISGHRSVSWYQQTPGQGLQFLFEYFSETQRNKGNFPGRFSGRQFSNSRSEMNVSTLELGDSALYLCASHDASPNEKLFFGSGTQLSVL.

The sample holds a few counts of this clonotype. The rearrangement uses TRBV6-1 and TRBJ1-1; TRBD1 matches at 8 bases. The germline gives CDR1 MNHNS, CDR2 SASEGT. This CDR3 has 15 amino acids. J gave up 6 bases and V 6 bases, and 12 bases lay outside the gene matches. CDR3 bases: TGTGCCAGCAGGACGGGACAGGCGGGGGGCCCTGAAGCTTTCTTT. Residues: CASRTGQAGGPEAFF.

Ten or more counts support this clonotype. The chain couples TRBV7-2 to TRBJ1-2; possibly TRBD1 for D (6 bases). V shed 2 bases and J shed 6 bases, with 7 bases lying between them. The CDR3 runs to 12 residues. From germline, CDR1 is SGHTA and CDR2 FQGNSA. As DNA, the CDR3 is TGTGCCAGCAGCTTAAACAGGGATGGCTACACCTTC. As protein: CASSLNRDGYTF. The full variable domain, completed using reference TRBV7-2 and TRBJ1-2, is GAGVSQSPSNKVTEKGKDVELRCDPISGHTALYWYRQSLGQGLEFLIYFQGNSAPDKSGLPSDRFSAERTGGSVSTLTIQRTQQEDSAVYLCASSLNRDGYTFGSGTRLTVV.

This chain links TRBV5-1 with TRBJ2-5, with D hard to call. Germline V gene lookup returns CDR1 SGHRS and CDR2 YFSETQ. This CDR3 has 11 amino acids. V was clipped by 4 bases and J by 3 bases, with 4 bases between them. The CDR3 protein is CASSAKETQYF. The CDR3 DNA sequence: TGCGCCAGCAGCGCGAAAGAGACCCAGTACTTC.

Many counts were recorded for this clonotype. The CDR3 sequence is CASVKGGHNEQFF. For the CDR3, the DNA is TGTGCTAGTGTCAAAGGGGGACACAATGAGCAGTTCTTC. The gene calls are TRBV12-5 and TRBJ2-1, with a tentative D call TRBD1 (6 bases). The CDR3 sequence is 13 residues long. Trimming cost V 7 bases and J 5 bases, with 12 bases left between them. Looked up from germline, CDR1 is LGHNT and CDR2 is FRNRAP.

This clonotype was seen more than once but under ten times. The chain is built from TRBV5-1 and TRBJ2-7, with D possibly being TRBD1 (6 bases). Trimming left V 4 bases short and J 2 bases short, with 16 bases between. Germline lookup yields CDR1 SGHRS and CDR2 YFSETQ. The CDR3 sequence is 15 residues long. CDR3 sequence (DNA): TGCGCCAGCAGCCCTAGACAGGCCACTCCCTACGAGCAGTACTTC. Its protein is CASSPRQATPYEQYF. The complete variable domain, with remaining parts taken from reference TRBV5-1 and TRBJ2-7, reads KAGVTQTPRYLIKTRGQQVTLSCSPISGHRSVSWYQQTPGQGLQFLFEYFSETQRNKGNFPGRFSGRQFSNSRSEMNVSTLELGDSALYLCASSPRQATPYEQYFGPGTRLTVT.

This clonotype was counted between two and nine times. The chain employs TRBV11-3 and TRBJ2-1; TRBD1 agrees at 7 bases. The CDR3 is 14 amino acids. Per the germline V gene, CDR1 is SGHNT and CDR2 is YENEEA. Trimming removed 1 base from V and 9 bases from J; junction bases left unmatched: 6. In DNA form, the CDR3 reads TGTGCCAGCAGCTTAGGAAGAGGGGGCGGTGAGCAGTTCTTC. This codes for CASSLGRGGGEQFF.

This clonotype has at least ten counts. This chain links TRBV30 with TRBJ2-7; D remains ambiguous. Looked up from germline, CDR1 is GTSNPN and CDR2 is SVGIG (reference sequence). V lost 3 bases and J 2 bases, leaving 14 bases between the germline ends. This CDR3 region has 14 residues. CDR3 in amino acids: CAWRSHPLTYEQYF. The CDR3, as DNA: TGTGCCTGGAGGTCCCATCCCCTTACCTACGAGCAGTACTTC. Looking up the rest from reference TRBV30 and TRBJ2-7 gives the full variable domain: SQTIHQWPATLVQPVGSPLSLECTVEGTSNPNLYWYRQAAGRGLQLLFYSVGIGQISSEVPQNLSASRPQDRQFILSSKKLLLSDSGFYLCAWRSHPLTYEQYFGPGTRLTVT.

This clonotype occurred a few times. This chain uses TRBV6-2 or TRBV6-3 with TRBJ2-2, with 9 bases identical to TRBD2. Germline V lookup: CDR1 MNHEY, CDR2 SVGEGT. V lost 0 bases, J lost 5 bases, and 4 bases stayed unmatched. The CDR3 length is 16 residues. CDR3 loop: CASSYSGTSLTGELFF. As DNA, the CDR3 is TGTGCCAGCAGTTACTCGGGGACTAGCCTTACCGGGGAGCTGTTTTTT.

This clonotype was seen at least ten times. CDR3 region: CASSLDLDSETQYF. CDR3 nucleotide sequence: TGTGCCAGCAGCTTGGATTTAGATTCAGAGACCCAGTACTTC. The chain links TRBV5-5 to TRBJ2-5; D ambiguous. Looked up from germline, CDR1 is SGHKS and CDR2 is YYEKEE (reference sequence). The CDR3 extends over 14 amino acids. V was trimmed by 0 bases and J by 4 bases, leaving 10 bases between them.

This clonotype has a handful of counts. The CDR3 spells CSARDRDRASQETQYF. CDR3 nucleotides: TGCAGTGCTAGAGACCGGGACAGGGCTTCGCAAGAGACCCAGTACTTC. The gene calls are TRBV20-1 and TRBJ2-5; 9 bases agree with TRBD1. The CDR3 is made up of 16 amino acids. V lost 0 bases, J lost 2 bases, and 7 bases stayed unmatched. Germline assignment: CDR1 DFQATT and CDR2 SNEGSKA (reference sequence).

This clonotype was counted between two and nine times. The chain joins TRBV25-1 to TRBJ1-2; D is unresolved. V lost 8 bases to trimming and J lost 2 bases, with 9 bases between them. The germline CDR1 and CDR2 sequences are MGHDK and SYGVNS. CDR3 length: 12 amino acids. CDR3 region: CASRAENYGYTF. CDR3 coding DNA: TGTGCCAGCCGGGCGGAAAACTATGGCTACACCTTC.

The rearrangement joins TRBV12-3 or TRBV12-4 to TRBJ1-1; D not certain. V lost 3 bases to trimming and J lost 5 bases, with 4 bases between them. The CDR3 totals 11 residues. The chain's CDR3 is CASSFRTEAFF. CDR3 coding DNA: TGTGCCAGCAGTTTCAGGACTGAAGCTTTCTTT.

The rearrangement joins TRBV12-5 to TRBJ1-2; no clear D gene. The V and J ends lost 0 bases and 6 bases respectively, with 11 bases between them. This CDR3 comprises 14 residues. Germline CDR1 is LGHNT and CDR2 is FRNRAP. CDR3 sequence (DNA): TGTGCTAGTGGTTTGGTATGGTCGCAGGATGGCTACACCTTC. It yields the protein CASGLVWSQDGYTF.

A few counts support this clonotype. The chain carries TRBV14 and TRBJ2-1; 9 bases fit TRBD1. Near its end, the DNA agrees better with TRBJ2-5, so the J call may be wrong. The CDR3 is made up of 14 amino acids. The germline gives CDR1 SGHDN, CDR2 FVKESK. Here the CDR3 DNA reads TGTGCCAGCTCCGGGACAGGGTTCCAAGAGACCCAGTACTTC. It translates to CASSGTGFQETQYF.

This clonotype was seen repeatedly, ten times or more. The chain combines TRBV16 with TRBJ1-5, with D unclear. V gave up 6 bases and J gave up 4 bases, with 10 bases separating them. CDR1 and CDR2 (germline): KGHSY, FQNENV. The CDR3 spans 13 residues. CDR3 nucleotides: TGTGCCAGCAGTTTTCTGGGAAATCAGCCCCAGCATTTT. This codes for CASSFLGNQPQHF.

This clonotype has more than one count but fewer than ten. The chain combines TRBV2 with TRBJ2-2; D is uncertain. This CDR3 has 15 residues. Trimming stripped 5 bases from V and 0 bases from J, with 10 bases between. Germline values: CDR1 SNHLY, CDR2 FYNNEI. The CDR3 reads CASSSQPTNTGELFF. The CDR3 DNA sequence: TGTGCCAGCAGTAGCCAGCCTACGAACACCGGGGAGCTGTTTTTT.

The genes are TRBV7-3 and TRBJ2-6, with 7 bases lining up with TRBD1. This CDR3 has 15 residues. Germline loops: CDR1 SGHTA, CDR2 FQGTGA. J gave up 2 bases and V 3 bases, and 1 base lay outside the gene matches. The CDR3 coding sequence is TGTGCCAGCAGCTTCGACAGGGCTGGGGCCAACGTCCTGACTTTC. It is translated as CASSFDRAGANVLTF.